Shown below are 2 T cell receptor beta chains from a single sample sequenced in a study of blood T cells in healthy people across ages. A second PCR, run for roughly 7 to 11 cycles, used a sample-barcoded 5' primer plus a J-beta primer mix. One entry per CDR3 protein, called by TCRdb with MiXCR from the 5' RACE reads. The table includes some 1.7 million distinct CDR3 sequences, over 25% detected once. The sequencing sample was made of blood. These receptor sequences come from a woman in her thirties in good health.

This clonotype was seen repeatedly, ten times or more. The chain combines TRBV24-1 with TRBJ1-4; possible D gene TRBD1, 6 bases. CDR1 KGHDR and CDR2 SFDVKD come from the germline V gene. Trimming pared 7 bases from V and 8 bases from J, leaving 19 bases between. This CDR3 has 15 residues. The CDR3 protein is CATSDGGQGGEKLFF. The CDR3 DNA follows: TGTGCCACCAGCGATGGGGGGCAGGGTGGCGAAAAACTGTTTTTT.

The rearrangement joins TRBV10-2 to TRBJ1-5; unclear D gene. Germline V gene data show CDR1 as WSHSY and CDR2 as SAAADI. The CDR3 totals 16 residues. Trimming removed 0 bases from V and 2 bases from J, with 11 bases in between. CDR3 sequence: CASSESRPNGNQPQHF. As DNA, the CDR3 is TGCGCCAGCAGTGAGTCCCGACCGAACGGCAATCAGCCCCAGCATTTT.